This T cell receptor (beta chain) was retrieved from a study of brain metastases from non-small cell lung cancer. Assay: immunoSEQ multiplex PCR; the TCRdb copy retains only in-frame clones and omits some. The table has 1,300 or so clones, more than 80% seen once; the top ten hold roughly 12%. The CDR3 is 13 amino acids. CDR1 and CDR2 (germline): SGHRS, YFSETQ. With 4 bases removed from V and 1 base from J, the gap between germline ends came to 7 bases. The chain uses TRBV5-1 and TRBJ2-3; perhaps TRBD2 as D (5 bases). Sequenced sample: tumor-adjacent normal tissue. This TCR came from a donor over 35 with non-small cell lung cancer. The CDR3 loop reads CASSAAGTDTQYF. In DNA form, the CDR3 reads TGCGCCAGCAGCGCAGCGGGCACAGATACGCAGTATTTT.